Each of the 15 T cell receptor beta chains below was sequenced from the same sample in a study of T cell responses to AZD1222 COVID-19 vaccine. TCRdb keeps only in-frame clones here, not all; method: immunoSEQ multiplex PCR. The data show under 150,000 clones, with 80% to 95% seen just once and about 1.1% held by the top ten. Material: peripheral blood, obtained 28 days after the second AZD1222 dose. These receptors were obtained from an adult who received the AZD1222 COVID-19 vaccine.

J is TRBJ2-2 and V is TRBV18; D remains unclear. CDR1 KGHSH and CDR2 LQKENI come from the germline V gene. There are 17 residues in the CDR3. V was shortened by 3 bases and J by 6 bases, with 20 bases between the two germline ends. CDR3 region: CASSPAVRPKDPGELFF. The CDR3 nucleotides are TGTGCCAGCTCACCGGCAGTTCGACCGAAAGACCCCGGGGAGCTGTTTTTT.

The chain couples TRBV28 to TRBJ2-7; 7 positions match TRBD1. V dropped 4 bases and J dropped 2; count of bases not matched to a gene: 8. Per germline, CDR1 MDHEN and CDR2 SYDVKM. The CDR3 runs 15 residues. This chain's CDR3 is CASSSTGTAPYEQYF. The CDR3 coding sequence is TGTGCCAGCAGTTCTACCGGGACAGCCCCCTACGAGCAGTACTTC.

The chain couples TRBV5-5 to TRBJ1-5, with 8 positions matching TRBD1. Unmatched junction bases numbered 7, after V lost 0 bases and J lost 2 bases. Germline V gene lookup returns CDR1 SGHKS and CDR2 YYEKEE (reference sequence). The CDR3 is 17 amino acids. CDR3 sequence reads: CASSLAGSGGGNQPQHF. In nucleotides, the CDR3 is TGTGCCAGCAGCTTGGCGGGTTCAGGGGGCGGCAATCAGCCCCAGCATTTT.

The chain combines TRBV29-1 with TRBJ2-2, with D tentatively TRBD1 or TRBD2 (7 bases each). With 5 bases removed from V and 0 bases from J, the gap between germline ends came to 16 bases. CDR1 is SQVTM, CDR2 ANQGSEA, per germline. The CDR3 is 16 residues long. The CDR3 protein is CSVPSGGGTNTGELFF. DNA of the CDR3: TGCAGCGTTCCTAGCGGAGGGGGCACGAACACCGGGGAGCTGTTTTTT.

The chain uses TRBV28 and TRBJ1-2; D ambiguous. Trimming shortened V by 3 bases and J by 5 bases, and 13 bases separated the two germline ends. This CDR3 has 14 amino acids. Germline V gene sequence: CDR1 MDHEN, CDR2 SYDVKM. This CDR3 reads CASSFFGFDYGYTF. CDR3 DNA sequence: TGTGCCAGCAGTTTCTTCGGATTTGATTATGGCTACACCTTC.

The rearrangement uses TRBV6-1 and TRBJ1-4; TRBD1 aligns across 7 bases. The CDR3 extends over 15 amino acids. Germline loops: CDR1 MNHNS, CDR2 SASEGT. Trimming took 3 bases from V and 3 from J; bases not matched to a gene: 4. The CDR3 region has the DNA TGTGCCAGCAGTGATTTAACAGGGGCTAATGAAAAACTGTTTTTT. Translation: CASSDLTGANEKLFF.

The V call is TRBV30, the J call TRBJ2-1; weak D call: TRBD2 (7 bases). The CDR3 runs 14 residues. V shed 8 bases and J shed 5 bases, with 19 bases lying between them. Germline CDR1 GTSNPN, CDR2 SVGIG (reference sequence). CDR3 protein: CAGLRGGDHNEQFF. The CDR3 DNA follows: TGTGCCGGTCTCAGAGGGGGGGATCACAATGAGCAGTTCTTC.

Here the CDR3 DNA reads TGTGCCATCAGTGACCCCCGGGACAGGGGGGCCAATGAGCAGTTCTTC. This gives the protein CAISDPRDRGANEQFF. The genes are TRBV10-3 and TRBJ2-1, with 11 bases matching TRBD1. Trimming cost V 3 bases and J 6 bases; bases outside gene matches: 7. The CDR3 extends over 16 amino acids. The germline V gene encodes CDR1 ENHRY and CDR2 SYGVKD.

The chain joins TRBV7-2 to TRBJ2-3; weak D call: TRBD1 (6 bases). Deletions cut 5 bases from V and 0 bases from J, with 12 bases between. From germline, CDR1 is SGHTA and CDR2 FQGNSA. CDR3 length: 15 residues. DNA of the CDR3: TGTGCCAGCAGCCCCAGGGGCGCTAGCACAGATACGCAGTATTTT. Its translation: CASSPRGASTDTQYF.

The rearrangement joins TRBV29-1 to TRBJ2-3; D possibly matches TRBD1 or TRBD2 (5 bases each). Per the germline V gene, CDR1 is SQVTM and CDR2 is ANQGSEA. V was pared by 6 bases and J by 3 bases, with 16 bases between. The CDR3 is made up of 14 amino acids. The CDR3 region has the DNA TGCAGCGTGGCCGGGACCGCCGTTACAGATACGCAGTATTTT. Translated, it gives CSVAGTAVTDTQYF.

This clone came up a few times. The chain joins TRBV6-2 or TRBV6-3 to TRBJ2-6; 11 bases match TRBD1. The CDR3 spans 18 residues. Germline V gene data show CDR1 as MNHEY and CDR2 as SVGEGT. Losses at the gene ends were 5 bases for V and 4 bases for J; bases not matched to a gene: 10. The CDR3 nucleotides are TGTGCCAGCAGTGCCTTCGGACAGGGGGCTGGAGGGGCCAACGTCCTGACTTTC. Protein product: CASSAFGQGAGGANVLTF.

The chain couples TRBV19 to TRBJ1-5; D is uncertain. The CDR3 spans 13 residues. Germline assignment: CDR1 LNHDA and CDR2 SQIVND (reference sequence). V lost 4 bases and J 1 base, leaving 5 bases between the germline ends. This CDR3 is CASSSWSNQPQHF. CDR3 in DNA: TGTGCCAGTAGTAGTTGGAGCAATCAGCCCCAGCATTTT.

V is TRBV5-4 and J is TRBJ2-5, with D perhaps matching TRBD1 (5 bases). Germline V gene sequence: CDR1 SGHNT, CDR2 YYREEE (reference sequence). This CDR3 spans 13 amino acids. With 4 bases removed from V and 5 bases from J, the gap between germline ends came to 12 bases. As DNA, the CDR3 is TGTGCCAGCAGCGTATCAGGGTACGAGACCCAGTACTTC. Translating it yields CASSVSGYETQYF.

This clone showed up just once. The chain links TRBV6-5 to TRBJ1-5; tentative D call: TRBD1 (5 bases). The CDR3 has 14 amino acids. CDR1 is MNHEY, CDR2 SVGAGI, per germline. With 5 bases removed from V and 4 bases from J, the gap between germline ends came to 12 bases. The CDR3 region is CASSTGFRNQPQHF. CDR3 nucleotide sequence: TGTGCCAGCAGTACAGGTTTTCGGAATCAGCCCCAGCATTTT.

This chain joins TRBV13 and TRBJ2-7, with D unresolved. Germline CDR1 is PRHDT and CDR2 is FYEKMQ (reference sequence). V lost 5 bases to trimming and J lost 7 bases, with 12 bases between them. The CDR3 consists of 12 residues. CDR3 DNA: TGTGCCAGCAGCCTCCGTAGGTGGGAGCAGTACTTC. This sequence encodes CASSLRRWEQYF.